The 25 T cell receptor beta chains below were found in one sample sequenced in a study of cytomegalovirus exposure and HLA in healthy donors. Researchers ran the PCR with 60 Vbeta and 13 Jbeta primers. Clones were sequenced by immunoSEQ multiplex PCR, and TCRdb holds only the in-frame ones, with some missing. The specimen's table records over 80,000 clones. Sequencing input: PBMCs. The origin of the receptors is a girl between 10 and 17 years old in good health and CMV-seropositive.

The chain is built from TRBV30 and TRBJ2-7; tentatively, D is TRBD2 (6 bases). V was cut by 0 bases and J by 9 bases, with 18 bases left in between. The CDR3 runs 14 residues. Germline CDR1 is GTSNPN and CDR2 is SVGIG (reference sequence). Here the CDR3 DNA reads TGTGCCTGGAGTGTACCCGGGACTGCGTGTTGGCAGTACGTC. Protein product: CAWSVPGTACWQYV.

Comments on this clone: The identical CDR3 is also encoded by other nucleotide sequences in the sample. V and J are TRBV6-5 and TRBJ2-2; D is unclear. Between the trimmed V and J ends, which lost 2 bases and 5 bases, there was a span of 6 bases. CDR1 MNHEY and CDR2 SVGAGI come from the germline V gene. The CDR3 is made up of 13 amino acids. DNA for the CDR3: TGTGCCAGCAGTTACAGCCGGACCGGGGAGCTGTTTTTT. This codes for CASSYSRTGELFF.

This rearrangement joins TRBV11-2 to TRBJ1-1; D is ambiguous. The CDR3 covers 12 residues. V dropped 4 bases and J dropped 4 bases, with 7 bases sitting between them. Germline V CDR1 and CDR2: SGHAT, FQNNGV. The CDR3: CASSSVSTEAFF. CDR3 coding DNA: TGTGCCAGCAGCTCCGTTAGCACTGAAGCTTTCTTT.

The chain is built from TRBV4-3 and TRBJ2-2; D call uncertain. The V gene's germline CDR1 is LGHNA and CDR2 YSLEER. V was cut by 1 base and J by 6 bases, with 15 bases left in between. CDR3 length equals 16 residues. The CDR3 nucleotides read TGCGCCAGCAGCCAAGTCAATAGTGGAGCGCCCGGGGAGCTGTTTTTT. Amino acids: CASSQVNSGAPGELFF.

This chain joins TRBV2 and TRBJ2-7; the match to TRBD1 covers 7 bases. The CDR3 extends over 16 amino acids. In germline, CDR1 is SNHLY, CDR2 FYNNEI. Trimming cost V 3 bases and J 1 base; bases outside gene matches: 9. The CDR3 DNA sequence: TGTGCCAGCAGTGATCAGCATGGGACAGCATCCTACGAGCAGTACTTC. Translating it yields CASSDQHGTASYEQYF.

The J gene is TRBJ1-6, the V gene TRBV5-1; weak D call: TRBD1 (6 bases). This CDR3 has 15 amino acids. The germline V gene encodes CDR1 SGHRS and CDR2 YFSETQ. V gave up 0 bases and J gave up 7 bases, with 11 bases separating them. The CDR3, as DNA: TGCGCCAGCAGCTTGGGTTACCAGGGGAATTCACCCCTCCACTTT. Amino acid sequence: CASSLGYQGNSPLHF.

For this clone: Given the absence of the conserved phenylalanine or tryptophan at the CDR3 end, a read error is likely. The rearrangement uses TRBV28 and TRBJ1-1; TRBD1 might be the D (6 bases). CDR1 and CDR2 (germline): MDHEN, SYDVKM. The CDR3 sequence is 13 residues long. Deletions cut 6 bases from V and 4 bases from J, with 12 bases between. CDR3 loop: CASREQGPTEAFL. CDR3 nucleotides: TGTGCCAGCAGGGAACAGGGTCCCACTGAAGCTTTCCTT.

V usage is TRBV7-2 and J usage is TRBJ1-6; D is ambiguous. Trimming removed 1 base at V and 2 bases at J, with 9 bases between. The CDR3 consists of 16 residues. Germline V gene data show CDR1 as SGHTA and CDR2 as FQGNSA. Here the CDR3 DNA reads TGTGCCAGCAGCTTAGATAACTTCGCCTATAATTCACCCCTCCACTTT. Translating gives CASSLDNFAYNSPLHF.

The chain employs TRBV7-9 and TRBJ1-4, with 11 positions matching TRBD1. There are 18 residues in the CDR3. The germline V gene has CDR1 SEHNR and CDR2 FQNEAQ (reference sequence). Trimming removed 4 bases from V and 0 bases from J; junction bases left unmatched: 7. The CDR3 DNA follows: TGTGCCAGCAGCTCAGGACAGGGGGCGCAGGCAACTAATGAAAAACTGTTTTTT. Protein: CASSSGQGAQATNEKLFF.

The rearrangement uses TRBV6-1 and TRBJ2-3; 9 nucleotides agree with TRBD1. Trimming at V came to 6 bases and at J to 3 bases, leaving 4 bases not matched to a gene. Looked up from germline, CDR1 is MNHNS and CDR2 is SASEGT. This CDR3 has 14 amino acids. The CDR3 nucleotides read TGTGCCAGCAGAGCGGGACAGGGAACAGATACGCAGTATTTT. This sequence encodes CASRAGQGTDTQYF.

The chain carries TRBV2 and TRBJ1-6; 7 positions agree with TRBD1. The CDR3 runs 15 residues. CDR1 is SNHLY and CDR2 is FYNNEI in the germline V gene. V trimming: 2 bases; J trimming: 8 bases; junction bases outside the gene matches: 6. CDR3 sequence reads: CASSERQGVYSPLHF. As DNA, the CDR3 is TGTGCCAGCAGTGAACGACAGGGTGTGTATTCACCCCTCCACTTT.

The chain carries TRBV18 and TRBJ1-4, with D possibly being TRBD1 (6 bases). From germline, CDR1 is KGHSH and CDR2 LQKENI. The CDR3 loop spans 14 amino acids. V dropped 5 bases and J dropped 6 bases, with 13 bases sitting between them. DNA for the CDR3: TGTGCCAGCTCAAACAGGGCGTTGGATGAAAAACTGTTTTTT. Translating gives CASSNRALDEKLFF.

The rearrangement joins TRBV13 to TRBJ2-5; TRBD2 agrees at 14 bases. Germline V gene data show CDR1 as PRHDT and CDR2 as FYEKMQ (reference sequence). Unmatched junction bases numbered 7, after V lost 3 bases and J lost 4 bases. This CDR3 has 17 residues. CDR3 sequence: CASSFPTSGGAVETQYF. In DNA, the CDR3 is TGTGCCAGCAGCTTTCCGACTAGCGGGGGGGCCGTAGAGACCCAGTACTTC.

V and J are TRBV29-1 and TRBJ2-3; weak D call: TRBD1 (5 bases). V was trimmed by 5 bases and J by 4 bases, leaving 10 bases between them. The germline V gene has CDR1 SQVTM and CDR2 ANQGSEA. The CDR3 runs to 12 residues. CDR3 loop: CSVSRGADTQYF. CDR3 coding DNA: TGCAGCGTTAGTAGGGGTGCAGATACGCAGTATTTT.

This sequence joins TRBV28 and TRBJ2-5; TRBD2 aligns across 10 bases. Looked up from germline, CDR1 is MDHEN and CDR2 is SYDVKM. Unmatched junction bases numbered 16, after V lost 5 bases and J lost 7 bases. This CDR3 spans 17 amino acids. The CDR3 DNA sequence: TGTGCCAGCAGTGTAGAGGCTAGCGGGAGTACCCGGGGGACCCAGTACTTC. It codes for CASSVEASGSTRGTQYF.

The CDR3 DNA follows: TGTGCCAGCGGGACAGGGGTACAGCCCCAGCATTTT. Protein sequence: CASGTGVQPQHF. The chain carries TRBV19 and TRBJ1-5, with 10 bases fitting TRBD1. Germline-derived CDR1 and CDR2 are LNHDA and SQIVND (reference sequence). The CDR3 runs to 12 residues. J lost 7 bases, V lost 9 bases, and 3 bases had no gene match. Full variable domain (rest looked up from reference TRBV19 and TRBJ1-5): DGGITQSPKYLFRKEGQNVTLSCEQNLNHDAMYWYRQDPGQGLRLIYYSQIVNDFQKGDIAEGYSVSREKKESFPLTVTSAQKNPTAFYLCASGTGVQPQHFGDGTRLSIL.

This chain uses TRBV19 with TRBJ2-7; D unclear. From germline, CDR1 is LNHDA and CDR2 SQIVND (reference sequence). V was pared by 0 bases and J by 3 bases, with 12 bases between. This CDR3 region has 15 residues. CDR3 nucleotide sequence: TGTGCCAGTAGTATAGATCTATTGGGCAGCTACGAGCAGTACGTC. Translating gives CASSIDLLGSYEQYV.

DNA for the CDR3: TGTGCCAGCAGTGACAGGGGTTTTGAGACCCAGTACTTC. It encodes CASSDRGFETQYF. J is TRBJ2-5 and V is TRBV25-1, with D tentatively TRBD1 (6 bases). The CDR3 loop spans 13 amino acids. Trimming removed 3 bases from V and 5 bases from J, with 10 bases in between. Germline V lookup: CDR1 MGHDK, CDR2 SYGVNS. Full variable domain (outside the CDR3, taken from reference TRBV25-1 and TRBJ2-5): EADIYQTPRYLVIGTGKKITLECSQTMGHDKMYWYQQDPGMELHLIHYSYGVNSTEKGDLSSESTVSRIRTEHFPLTLESARPSHTSQYLCASSDRGFETQYFGPGTRLLVL.

The chain joins TRBV30 to TRBJ1-6; D remains unclear. Deletions cut 1 base from V and 4 bases from J, with 11 bases between. Germline V lookup: CDR1 GTSNPN, CDR2 SVGIG (reference sequence). The CDR3 is made up of 15 amino acids. CDR3 sequence: CAWSGAFGYNSPLHF. In DNA, the CDR3 is TGTGCCTGGAGTGGGGCTTTCGGATATAATTCACCCCTCCACTTT.

The chain is built from TRBV29-1 and TRBJ2-3; the match to TRBD2 covers 8 bases. This CDR3 is built from 14 residues. Per the germline V gene, CDR1 is SQVTM and CDR2 is ANQGSEA. V lost 4 bases to trimming and J lost 5 bases; unmatched junction nucleotides: 8. The CDR3 sequence: CSVATGLELDTQYF. CDR3 in DNA: TGCAGCGTTGCCACGGGACTAGAACTAGATACGCAGTATTTT.

This chain links TRBV9 with TRBJ2-2, with D maybe TRBD2 (5 bases). Germline V gene sequence: CDR1 SGDLS, CDR2 YYNGEE. The CDR3 is made up of 16 amino acids. Trimming removed 3 bases from V and 4 bases from J, with 16 bases in between. The CDR3 loop reads CASSEFIGVGTGELFF. The CDR3 DNA reads TGTGCCAGCAGCGAGTTCATCGGGGTGGGCACCGGGGAGCTGTTTTTT.

This chain uses TRBV5-1 with TRBJ2-3, with 14 bases lining up with TRBD2. Unmatched junction bases numbered 7, after V lost 4 bases and J lost 0 bases. The CDR3 loop spans 18 amino acids. Germline loops: CDR1 SGHRS, CDR2 YFSETQ. DNA of the CDR3: TGCGCCAGCAGCGAGGGACTAGCGGGGGTTTCTAGCACAGATACGCAGTATTTT. Translating it yields CASSEGLAGVSSTDTQYF.

This rearrangement joins TRBV18 to TRBJ2-7, with TRBD2 as a possible D gene (7 bases). The V and J ends lost 6 bases and 6 bases respectively, with 15 bases between them. This CDR3 spans 13 amino acids. CDR1 KGHSH and CDR2 LQKENI come from the germline V gene. The CDR3 loop reads CASSYREGVEQYF. In DNA, the CDR3 is TGTGCCAGCTCCTACAGGGAGGGCGTCGAGCAGTACTTC.

This sequence joins TRBV10-3 and TRBJ1-6; TRBD1 matches 7 bases. With 6 bases clipped from V and 5 bases from J, the junction kept 4 bases outside the gene matches. In germline, CDR1 is ENHRY, CDR2 SYGVKD. CDR3 size: 14 residues. Here the CDR3 reads CAIRGTANNSPLHF. CDR3 nucleotides: TGTGCCATCAGGGGGACAGCAAATAATTCACCCCTCCACTTT.

V usage is TRBV7-3 and J usage is TRBJ2-1; TRBD2 matches 11 bases. The CDR3 contains 16 residues. The J segment lost 5 bases and the V segment lost 5 bases, leaving 8 bases of the junction unmatched. CDR1 and CDR2 from the germline V gene are SGHTA and FQGTGA. In nucleotides, the CDR3 is TGTGCCAGCAGCCCTCTGGGACTAGCGGCCGACAATGAGCAGTTCTTC. This encodes CASSPLGLAADNEQFF. The full variable domain, its missing parts supplied by reference TRBV7-3 and TRBJ2-1, is GAGVSQTPSNKVTEKGKYVELRCDPISGHTALYWYRQSLGQGPEFLIYFQGTGAADDSGLPNDRFFAVRPEGSVSTLKIQRTERGDSAVYLCASSPLGLAADNEQFFGPGTRLTVL.